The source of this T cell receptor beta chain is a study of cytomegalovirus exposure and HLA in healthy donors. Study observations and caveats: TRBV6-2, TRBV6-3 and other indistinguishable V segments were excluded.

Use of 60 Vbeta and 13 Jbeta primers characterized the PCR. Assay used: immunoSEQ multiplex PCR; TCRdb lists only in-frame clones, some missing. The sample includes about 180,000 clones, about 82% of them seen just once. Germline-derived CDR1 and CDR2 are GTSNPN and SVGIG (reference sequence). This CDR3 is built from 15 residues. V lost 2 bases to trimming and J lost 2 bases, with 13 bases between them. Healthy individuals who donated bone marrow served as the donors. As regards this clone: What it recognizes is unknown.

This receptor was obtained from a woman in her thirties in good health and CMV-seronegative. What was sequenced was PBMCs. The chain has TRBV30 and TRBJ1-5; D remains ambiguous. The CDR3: CAWSRGMEGNQPQHF. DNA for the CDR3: TGTGCCTGGAGTAGAGGCATGGAGGGCAATCAGCCCCAGCATTTT.